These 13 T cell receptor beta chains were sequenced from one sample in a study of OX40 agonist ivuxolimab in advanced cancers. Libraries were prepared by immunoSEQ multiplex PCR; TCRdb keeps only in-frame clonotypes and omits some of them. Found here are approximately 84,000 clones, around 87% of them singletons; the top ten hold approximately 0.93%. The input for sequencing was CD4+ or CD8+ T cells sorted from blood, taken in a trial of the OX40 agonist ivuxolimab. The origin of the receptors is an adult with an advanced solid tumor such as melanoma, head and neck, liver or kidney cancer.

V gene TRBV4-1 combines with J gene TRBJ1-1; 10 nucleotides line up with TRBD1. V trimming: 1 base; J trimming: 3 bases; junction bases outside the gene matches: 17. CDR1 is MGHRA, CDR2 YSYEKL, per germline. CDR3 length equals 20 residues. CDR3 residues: CASSQGWGGQGSPRDTEAFF. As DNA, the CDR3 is TGCGCCAGCAGCCAAGGATGGGGGGGACAGGGGTCGCCGAGAGACACTGAAGCTTTCTTT.

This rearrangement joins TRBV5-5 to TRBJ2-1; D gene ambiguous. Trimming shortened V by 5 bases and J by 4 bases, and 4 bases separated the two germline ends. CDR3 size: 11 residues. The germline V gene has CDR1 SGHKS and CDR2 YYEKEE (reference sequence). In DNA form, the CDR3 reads TGTGCCAGCAGTCCTTACAATGAGCAGTTCTTC. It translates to CASSPYNEQFF.

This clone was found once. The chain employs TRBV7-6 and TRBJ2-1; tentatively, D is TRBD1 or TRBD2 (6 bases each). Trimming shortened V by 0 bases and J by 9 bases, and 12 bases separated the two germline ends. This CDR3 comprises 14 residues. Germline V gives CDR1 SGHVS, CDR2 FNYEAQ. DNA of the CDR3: TGTGCCAGCAGCTTAGCCGTGGGGGGCAGTGAGCAGTTCTTC. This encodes CASSLAVGGSEQFF.

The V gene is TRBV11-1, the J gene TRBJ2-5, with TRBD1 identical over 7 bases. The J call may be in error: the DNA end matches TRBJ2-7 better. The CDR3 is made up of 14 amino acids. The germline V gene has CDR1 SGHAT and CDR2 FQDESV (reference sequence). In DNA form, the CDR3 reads TGTGCCAGCAGCTTACGGGACAGACCTTACGAGCAGTACTTC. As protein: CASSLRDRPYEQYF.

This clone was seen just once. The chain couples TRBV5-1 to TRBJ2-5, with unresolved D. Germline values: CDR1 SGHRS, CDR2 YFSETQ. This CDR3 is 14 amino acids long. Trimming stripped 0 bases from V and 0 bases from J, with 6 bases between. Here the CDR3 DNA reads TGCGCCAGCAGCTTGGTGGGGTACCAAGAGACCCAGTACTTC. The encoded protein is CASSLVGYQETQYF.

The CDR3 here is CASSFTGVEQYF. CDR3 in DNA: TGTGCCAGCAGCTTTACAGGGGTTGAGCAGTACTTC. The V and J genes are TRBV7-2 and TRBJ2-7; 7 nucleotides agree with TRBD1. The V segment lost 3 bases and the J segment 7 bases; nucleotides outside the gene matches: 3. From germline, CDR1 is SGHTA and CDR2 FQGNSA. This CDR3 has 12 amino acids.

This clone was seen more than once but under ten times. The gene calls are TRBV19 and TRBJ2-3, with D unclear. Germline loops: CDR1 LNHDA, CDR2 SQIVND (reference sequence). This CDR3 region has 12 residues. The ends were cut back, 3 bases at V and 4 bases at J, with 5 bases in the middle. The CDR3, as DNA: TGTGCCAGTAGTATGACTTCAGATACGCAGTATTTT. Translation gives CASSMTSDTQYF.

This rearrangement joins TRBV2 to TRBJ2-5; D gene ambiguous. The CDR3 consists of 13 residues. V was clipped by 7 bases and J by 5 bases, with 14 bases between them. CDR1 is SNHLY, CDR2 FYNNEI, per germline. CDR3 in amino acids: CASIREMGETQYF. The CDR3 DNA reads TGTGCCAGCATTCGTGAAATGGGGGAGACCCAGTACTTC.

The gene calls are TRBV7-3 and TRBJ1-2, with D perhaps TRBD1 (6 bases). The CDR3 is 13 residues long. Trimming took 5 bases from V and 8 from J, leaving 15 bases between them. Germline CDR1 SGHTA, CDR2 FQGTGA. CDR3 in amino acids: CASSEQGVRGYTF. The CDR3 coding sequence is TGTGCCAGCAGCGAACAGGGAGTTCGGGGCTACACCTTC.

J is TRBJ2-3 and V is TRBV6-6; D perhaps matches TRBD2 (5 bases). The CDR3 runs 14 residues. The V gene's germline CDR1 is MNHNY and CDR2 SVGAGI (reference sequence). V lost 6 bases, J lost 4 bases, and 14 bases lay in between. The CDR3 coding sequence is TGTGCCAGCAGAGCGGAACTAATGGCAGATACGCAGTATTTT. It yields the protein CASRAELMADTQYF.

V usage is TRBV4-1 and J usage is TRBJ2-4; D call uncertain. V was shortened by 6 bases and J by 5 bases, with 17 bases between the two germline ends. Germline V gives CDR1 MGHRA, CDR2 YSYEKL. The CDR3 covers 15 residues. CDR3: CASSRLQLSENIQYF. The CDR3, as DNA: TGCGCCAGCAGTCGATTACAGCTCTCGGAAAACATTCAGTACTTC.

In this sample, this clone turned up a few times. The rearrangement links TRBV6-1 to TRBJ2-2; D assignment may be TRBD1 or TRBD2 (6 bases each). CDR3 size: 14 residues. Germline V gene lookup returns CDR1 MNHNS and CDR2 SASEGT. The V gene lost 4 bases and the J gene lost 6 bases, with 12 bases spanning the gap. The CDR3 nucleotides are TGTGCCAGCAGTGGGGGGGCCTGGGCCGGGGAGCTGTTTTTT. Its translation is CASSGGAWAGELFF.

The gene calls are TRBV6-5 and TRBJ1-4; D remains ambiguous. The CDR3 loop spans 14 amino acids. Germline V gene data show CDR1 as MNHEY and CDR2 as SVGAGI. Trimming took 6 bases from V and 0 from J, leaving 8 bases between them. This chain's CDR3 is CASSPSTTNEKLFF. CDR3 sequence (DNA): TGTGCCAGCAGCCCCAGCACAACTAATGAAAAACTGTTTTTT.